This TCR beta chain is from a study of OX40 agonist ivuxolimab in advanced cancers. Looking at the study overall: In this cohort, patients received ivuxolimab, an agonistic anti-OX40 (CD134) antibody. Aged roughly 23 to 90 with a mean of approximately 57 years, they were about 78% male.

A remark on this clone: Its specificity is unknown.

Assay used: immunoSEQ multiplex PCR; TCRdb lists only in-frame clones, some missing. Seen here are 75,000 to 95,000 clones, 87% observed once, and the top ten hold around 4.5%. The V end lost 0 bases, the J end lost 5 bases, and 6 bases lay between the germline ends. Germline V gene lookup returns CDR1 SGHNT and CDR2 YYREEE (reference sequence). This CDR3 contains 13 residues. Study-level points and caveats: In the 0.1 to 3.0 mg/kg range, CD4+ and CD8+ blood T cells had expanded clonally by week 6.

The sequences come from CD4+ or CD8+ T cells sorted from blood, collected in a trial of the OX40 agonist ivuxolimab. This TCR came from an adult with an advanced solid tumor such as melanoma, head and neck, liver or kidney cancer. The chain carries TRBV5-4 and TRBJ2-1; D is undetermined. Here the CDR3 reads CASSLDRNNEQFF. For the CDR3, the DNA is TGTGCCAGCAGCTTGGACAGAAACAATGAGCAGTTCTTC.